The clone carrying this T cell receptor (beta chain) was observed a handful of times. Its target is not known. Template switching added a universal primer binding site, and final cDNA carried unique molecular identifiers. TCRdb redid the calling of the 5' RACE reads with MiXCR, one entry per CDR3 protein. This table holds fewer than 250,000 distinct CDR3 sequences, 6% to 8% found once. V was shortened by 8 bases and J by 4 bases, with 11 bases between the two germline ends. The germline V gene has CDR1 MGHDK and CDR2 SYGVNS. The CDR3 runs to 13 residues. This record belongs to a study of identical twins. Overall study findings and caveats: Out-of-frame alpha sequences shared between twins exhibited an excess of low generation probability. One should note that invariant MAIT and iNKT cells could partly confound zero-insertion analyses. Insertions ran lower in abundant cord blood beta clonotypes, though not in memory repertoires.

These same records also appear under a second study, on yellow fever vaccine responses in identical twins.

This receptor was taken from a woman between 18 and 30 years old in good health. V usage is TRBV25-1 and J usage is TRBJ2-2; D not certain. The sample taken for sequencing was CD8+ T cells sorted from blood. Written as DNA, the CDR3 is TGTGCCAGCCAAGGGCCGGGCACCGGGGAGCTGTTTTTT. Translating gives CASQGPGTGELFF.